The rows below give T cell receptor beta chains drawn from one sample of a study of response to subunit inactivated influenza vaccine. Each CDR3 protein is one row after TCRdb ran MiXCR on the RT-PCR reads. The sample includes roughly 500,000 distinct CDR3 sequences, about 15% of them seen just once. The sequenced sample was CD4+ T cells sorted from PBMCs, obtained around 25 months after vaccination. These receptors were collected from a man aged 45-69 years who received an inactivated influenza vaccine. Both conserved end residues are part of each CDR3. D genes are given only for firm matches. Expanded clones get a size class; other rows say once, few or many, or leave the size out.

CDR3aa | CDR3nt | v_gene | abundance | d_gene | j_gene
CASSQGTGGGRETQYF | TGTGCCAGCAGCCAAGGGACAGGGGGCGGGCGAGAGACCCAGTACTTC | TRBV3-1 | few | TRBD1 | TRBJ2-5
CASSSRTGTGGRMGEQYF | TGTGCCAGCAGCTCCCGGACCGGGACAGGGGGTCGCATGGGGGAGCAGTACTTC | TRBV11-2 | NA | TRBD1 | TRBJ2-7
CASSPRGDSYNEQFF | TGTGCCAGCAGCCCAAGGGGGGATTCCTACAATGAGCAGTTCTTC | TRBV3-1 | few | NA | TRBJ2-1
CAYMRQPNTGELFF | TGCGCCTACATGAGACAACCGAACACCGGGGAGCTGTTTTTT | TRBV29-1 | NA | NA | TRBJ2-2
CASREKSSYNSPLHF | TGTGCCAGCCGGGAGAAGAGCTCCTATAATTCACCCCTCCACTTT | TRBV12-3/TRBV12-4 | few | NA | TRBJ1-6
CASSLNGGSTYEQYF | TGCGCCAGCAGTCTAAACGGGGGCAGCACCTACGAGCAGTACTTC | TRBV5-1 | few | NA | TRBJ2-7
CSARTTARANYGYTF | TGCAGTGCTAGAACAACCGCCAGAGCTAACTATGGCTACACCTTC | TRBV20-1 | NA | NA | TRBJ1-2
CSAIPGQGPPNTEAFF | TGCAGTGCTATACCGGGACAGGGGCCGCCGAACACTGAAGCTTTCTTT | TRBV20-1 | NA | TRBD1 | TRBJ1-1
CSARDRQGSRSGELFF | TGCAGTGCTAGAGATAGGCAGGGAAGTCGGTCCGGGGAGCTGTTTTTT | TRBV20-1 | NA | NA | TRBJ2-2
CSVGVAGGETQYF | TGCAGCGTTGGAGTAGCGGGAGGCGAGACCCAGTACTTC | TRBV29-1 | NA | TRBD2 | TRBJ2-5
CASSVAPGSGETQYF | TGTGCCAGCAGCGTAGCTCCAGGGAGTGGGGAGACCCAGTACTTC | TRBV9 | NA | NA | TRBJ2-5
CASSLALTSGKTQYF | TGTGCCAGCAGCTTAGCGCTAACTAGCGGGAAGACCCAGTACTTC | TRBV7-2 | NA | TRBD2 | TRBJ2-5
CSARDLDREYNEQFF | TGCAGTGCTAGAGACCTAGACAGGGAATACAATGAGCAGTTCTTC | TRBV20-1 | many | TRBD1 | TRBJ2-1
CASSLGHQGAGTPLHF | TGCGCCAGCAGCTTGGGACACCAGGGGGCTGGAACACCCCTCCACTTT | TRBV5-1 | NA | TRBD1 | TRBJ1-6
CAISDGTGGYYGYTF | TGTGCCATCAGTGATGGTACAGGGGGGTACTATGGCTACACCTTC | TRBV10-3 | few | TRBD1 | TRBJ1-2
CASSSPGTVFSGANVLTF | TGTGCCAGCAGCTCCCCCGGGACCGTCTTCTCTGGGGCCAACGTCCTGACTTTC | TRBV9 | few | NA | TRBJ2-6
CASSLWWNEQFF | TGCGCCAGCAGCTTGTGGTGGAATGAGCAGTTCTTC | TRBV5-1 | NA | NA | TRBJ2-1
CSVALAFNQPQHF | TGCAGCGTTGCGCTGGCCTTCAATCAGCCCCAGCATTTT | TRBV29-1 | NA | NA | TRBJ1-5
CASSHTSSGGAKNIQYF | TGTGCCAGCAGCCACACATCTAGCGGGGGGGCCAAAAACATTCAGTACTTC | TRBV4-2 | NA | TRBD2 | TRBJ2-4
CASSYNRVTNTGELFF | TGTGCCAGCAGTTACAACCGGGTAACGAACACCGGGGAGCTGTTTTTT | TRBV6-2/TRBV6-3 | NA | NA | TRBJ2-2
CSAPDAGVVTGELFF | TGCAGTGCTCCCGACGCAGGGGTGGTCACCGGGGAGCTGTTTTTT | TRBV20-1 | NA | NA | TRBJ2-2
CASSPVRGSSHEQYF | TGTGCCAGCTCACCAGTGAGGGGGTCATCGCACGAGCAGTACTTC | TRBV18 | NA | NA | TRBJ2-7
CASSPVGTGELFF | TGTGCCAGCAGTCCGGTGGGTACCGGGGAGCTGTTTTTT | TRBV7-2 | many | NA | TRBJ2-2
CASTTGYEKLFF | TGTGCCAGCACCACCGGGTATGAAAAACTGTTTTTT | TRBV6-2/TRBV6-3 | NA | NA | TRBJ1-4
CASSLRVVRNQPQHF | TGTGCCAGCAGCTTGCGGGTAGTCCGCAATCAGCCCCAGCATTTT | TRBV5-6 | NA | NA | TRBJ1-5
CASSRPGQGIYEQYF | TGTGCCAGCAGCCGCCCGGGACAGGGTATCTACGAGCAGTACTTC | TRBV6-1 | many | TRBD1 | TRBJ2-7
CASSQGRGLSTDTQYF | TGCGCCAGCAGCCAAGGAAGGGGACTTAGCACAGATACGCAGTATTTT | TRBV4-3 | once | NA | TRBJ2-3
CASRRLGYEQYF | TGTGCCAGCAGGCGGTTGGGATACGAGCAGTACTTC | TRBV27 | NA | NA | TRBJ2-7
CASGWGLETQYF | TGTGCCAGCGGATGGGGGCTGGAGACCCAGTACTTC | TRBV14 | NA | NA | TRBJ2-5
CASSSTGDPWEKLFF | TGCGCCAGCAGTAGCACAGGAGATCCTTGGGAAAAACTGTTTTTT | TRBV5-1 | few | NA | TRBJ1-4
CASSSGGVGTEAFF | TGCGCCAGCAGCTCAGGGGGCGTCGGCACTGAAGCTTTCTTT | TRBV5-1 | NA | TRBD1 | TRBJ1-1
CASSEAQDSPLHF | TGTGCCAGCAGTGAAGCACAGGACTCACCCCTCCACTTT | TRBV2 | few | NA | TRBJ1-6
CASSLQGGESYEQYF | TGCGCCAGCAGCTTACAGGGGGGCGAATCCTACGAGCAGTACTTC | TRBV5-1 | few | TRBD1 | TRBJ2-7
CATSDLGDTEAFF | TGTGCCACCAGTGATTTAGGGGACACTGAAGCTTTCTTT | TRBV24-1 | NA | NA | TRBJ1-1
CASSQDGGQGPEKLFF | TGTGCCAGCAGCCAAGATGGGGGACAGGGCCCTGAAAAACTGTTTTTT | TRBV4-2 | many | TRBD1 | TRBJ1-4
CASSLPGADSYEQYF | TGTGCCAGCAGCTTGCCTGGGGCGGACTCCTACGAGCAGTACTTC | TRBV5-6 | few | NA | TRBJ2-7
CASSEILYGYTF | TGTGCCAGCAGCGAAATCCTCTATGGCTACACCTTC | TRBV21-1 | few | NA | TRBJ1-2
CASSQLQNSPLHF | TGTGCCAGCAGCCAACTACAGAATTCACCCCTCCACTTT | TRBV7-2 | NA | NA | TRBJ1-6
CASSEGTYEQYF | TGTGCCAGCAGTGAGGGCACCTACGAGCAGTACTTC | TRBV25-1 | NA | NA | TRBJ2-7
CSASYDEQFF | TGCAGTGCTAGTTACGATGAGCAGTTCTTC | TRBV20-1 | NA | NA | TRBJ2-1
CASNDRGDEKLFF | TGTGCCAGCAACGACAGGGGAGATGAAAAACTGTTTTTT | TRBV6-2/TRBV6-3 | many | TRBD1 | TRBJ1-4
CASSRGSSGYNEQFF | TGCGCCAGCAGCCGGGGGTCTTCTGGGTACAATGAGCAGTTCTTC | TRBV4-1 | few | NA | TRBJ2-1
CAISEGRAAYEQYF | TGTGCCATCAGTGAGGGCAGGGCAGCCTACGAGCAGTACTTC | TRBV10-3 | NA | NA | TRBJ2-7
CASCSRDRVTDTQYF | TGTGCCAGCTGCTCCCGGGACAGGGTCACAGATACGCAGTATTTT | TRBV7-6 | NA | TRBD1 | TRBJ2-3
CASSLLAGVSYNEQFF | TGTGCCAGCAGCTTGCTAGCGGGAGTGTCCTACAATGAGCAGTTCTTC | TRBV7-9 | NA | TRBD2 | TRBJ2-1
CSARGQGLAGYTF | TGCAGTGCTAGAGGGCAGGGGTTGGCTGGCTACACCTTC | TRBV20-1 | many | NA | TRBJ1-2
CSARDSSNYGYTF | TGCAGTGCAAGGGACAGCTCGAACTATGGCTACACCTTC | TRBV20-1 | NA | TRBD1 | TRBJ1-2
CASSFGGAYYEQYF | TGTGCCAGCAGTTTTGGAGGGGCCTACTACGAGCAGTACTTC | TRBV12-3/TRBV12-4 | NA | NA | TRBJ2-7
CASSPASLSEAFF | TGTGCCAGCAGCCCCGCGAGCTTGTCTGAAGCTTTCTTT | TRBV5-5 | few | NA | TRBJ1-1
CASTDPGQTYEQYF | TGTGCCAGCACAGACCCGGGACAGACCTACGAGCAGTACTTC | TRBV6-1 | NA | TRBD1 | TRBJ2-7
CASSELQGDTQYF | TGTGCCAGCAGTGAGTTACAGGGAGATACGCAGTATTTT | TRBV2 | NA | NA | TRBJ2-3
CASSLRPTTQETQYF | TGTGCCAGCAGCCTCAGACCCACCACCCAAGAGACCCAGTACTTC | TRBV7-2 | NA | NA | TRBJ2-5
CSATLYAAGIFSYNEQFF | TGCAGTGCTACCTTATACGCGGCGGGGATCTTCTCCTACAATGAGCAGTTCTTC | TRBV20-1 | few | NA | TRBJ2-1
CASSWGQVLFF | TGTGCCAGCAGCTGGGGACAGGTCCTTTTCTTC | TRBV7-8 | NA | TRBD1 | TRBJ2-7
CASRRHTTGELFF | TGTGCCAGCAGACGACATACCACCGGGGAGCTGTTTTTT | TRBV3-1 | many | NA | TRBJ2-2
CASSSTILGETQYF | TGCGCCAGCAGCTCCACCATACTTGGAGAGACCCAGTACTTC | TRBV5-1 | NA | NA | TRBJ2-5
CASSSPGTGYNEQFF | TGTGCCAGCAGCTCACCGGGGACAGGGTACAATGAGCAGTTCTTC | TRBV7-8 | once | TRBD1 | TRBJ2-1
CASSDTSGVQLEETQYF | TGTGCCAGCAGTGATACTAGCGGGGTGCAGTTAGAAGAGACCCAGTACTTC | TRBV25-1 | once | TRBD2 | TRBJ2-5
CATSDFVGSSGTQYF | TGTGCCACCAGTGATTTCGTAGGATCTTCCGGTACGCAGTATTTT | TRBV24-1 | NA | NA | TRBJ2-3
CASSPMTSGRAGNEQFF | TGTGCCAGCAGCCCTATGACTAGCGGGAGGGCCGGGAATGAGCAGTTCTTC | TRBV7-2 | few | TRBD2 | TRBJ2-1